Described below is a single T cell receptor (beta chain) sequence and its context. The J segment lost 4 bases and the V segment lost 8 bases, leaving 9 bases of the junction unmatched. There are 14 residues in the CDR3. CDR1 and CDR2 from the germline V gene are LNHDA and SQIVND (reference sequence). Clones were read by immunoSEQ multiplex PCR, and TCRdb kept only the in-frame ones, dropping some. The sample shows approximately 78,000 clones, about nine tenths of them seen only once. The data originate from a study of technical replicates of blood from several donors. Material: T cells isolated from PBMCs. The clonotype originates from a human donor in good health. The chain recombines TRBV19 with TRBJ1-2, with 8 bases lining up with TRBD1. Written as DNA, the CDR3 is TGTGCCAGTGGGGACAGGCCCAACCCCTATGGCTACACCTTC. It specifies CASGDRPNPYGYTF.